This passage covers 15 T cell receptor beta chains from one sample sequenced in a study of T cells in Graves' hyperthyroidism and ophthalmopathy. Researchers took RNA transcripts and amplified the TCR beta CDR3 regions from them. The TCR CDR3 was amplified in a first-round RT-PCR using the HTBI primer set. Via MiXCR, TCRdb re-called the multiplex PCR reads, giving one row per CDR3 protein. The top ten clones hold about 9% of a sample with 750,000 to 950,000 distinct CDR3 sequences, about two fifths of them seen once. Sequencing used blood. All receptors come from a man between 18 and 29 years old with Graves' hyperthyroidism.

V gene TRBV7-9 combines with J gene TRBJ2-6; D is unclear. The germline CDR1 and CDR2 sequences are SEHNR and FQNEAQ (reference sequence). This CDR3 is built from 9 residues. The V and J ends lost 4 bases and 12 bases respectively, with 1 base between them. In DNA form, the CDR3 reads TGTGCCAGCAGCTCCGTCCTGACTTTC. As protein: CASSSVLTF.

The chain joins TRBV5-6 to TRBJ2-7, with D possibly matching TRBD1 (5 bases). V shed 0 bases and J shed 9 bases, with 13 bases lying between them. Germline CDR1 and CDR2: SGHDT and YYEEEE. The CDR3 runs to 13 residues. The CDR3 spells CASSLGGSDRQYF. CDR3 nucleotides: TGTGCCAGCAGCTTGGGGGGCAGCGACCGGCAGTACTTC.

This chain connects TRBV7-9 to TRBJ2-7; 14 bases fit TRBD2. With V trimmed by 5 bases and J by 3 bases, 9 bases remained unmatched. This CDR3 spans 17 amino acids. Germline assignment: CDR1 SEHNR and CDR2 FQNEAQ (reference sequence). CDR3 region: CASSPPFGTSGGYEQYF. The CDR3 nucleotides are TGTGCCAGCAGCCCCCCCTTCGGGACTAGCGGGGGCTACGAGCAGTACTTC.

This clonotype came up many times. The CDR3 loop is CASSFSASNQPQHF. CDR3 DNA sequence: TGTGCCAGCAGCTTTAGTGCGAGCAATCAGCCCCAGCATTTT. The chain is built from TRBV7-2 and TRBJ1-5; D ambiguous. The CDR3 length is 14 residues. The V gene lost 3 bases and the J gene lost 1 base, with 7 bases spanning the gap. CDR1 is SGHTA and CDR2 is FQGNSA in the germline V gene.

Points on this clonotype: This may arise from a read error, as a much more abundant clone is one base away. The chain combines TRBV10-3 with TRBJ1-6; D uncertain. The CDR3 totals 13 residues. V was cut by 3 bases and J by 7 bases, with 7 bases left in between. The germline V gene encodes CDR1 ENHRY and CDR2 SYGVKD. CDR3: CAISDDGNSPLHF. DNA for the CDR3: TGTGCCATCAGTGACGACGGAAATTCACCCCTCCACTTT.

The chain recombines TRBV12-5 with TRBJ1-1; a possible D gene is TRBD1 (6 bases). Per germline, CDR1 LGHNT and CDR2 FRNRAP. This CDR3 comprises 13 residues. The germline V and J ends were trimmed by 6 bases and 3 bases, with 11 bases remaining between them. The CDR3 is CASGADSYTEAFF. The CDR3 DNA is TGTGCTAGTGGGGCGGACAGTTACACTGAAGCTTTCTTT.

The rearrangement links TRBV9 to TRBJ2-7; 10 bases fit TRBD2. The V and J ends lost 3 bases and 5 bases, in that order; junction bases with no gene match: 8. CDR3 length equals 15 residues. Germline V lookup: CDR1 SGDLS, CDR2 YYNGEE. The CDR3, as DNA: TGTGCCAGCAGCGCAGCGGGAGGGCCGGGCGACGAGCAGTACTTC. It is translated as CASSAAGGPGDEQYF.

The chain has TRBV13 and TRBJ1-4; unclear D gene. Per the germline V gene, CDR1 is PRHDT and CDR2 is FYEKMQ (reference sequence). Between the trimmed V and J ends, which lost 10 bases and 4 bases, there was a span of 19 bases. The CDR3 contains 15 residues. CDR3 sequence reads: CAISPPGWGNEKLFF. The CDR3 DNA sequence: TGTGCCATCAGTCCCCCGGGGTGGGGTAATGAAAAACTGTTTTTT. The complete variable domain, with remaining parts taken from reference TRBV13 and TRBJ1-4, reads AAGVIQSPRHLIKEKRETATLKCYPIPRHDTVYWYQQGPGQDPQFLISFYEKMQSDKGSIPDRFSAQQFSDYHSELNMSSLELGDSALYFCAISPPGWGNEKLFFGSGTQLSVL.

This clonotype turned up a few times. This chain uses TRBV14 with TRBJ1-4; a weak D match, TRBD1 (5 bases). This CDR3 is built from 16 residues. V was trimmed by 4 bases and J by 11 bases, leaving 23 bases between them. CDR1 and CDR2 from the germline V gene are SGHDN and FVKESK. CDR3 in amino acids: CASSPLELQGLQKLFF. In DNA form, the CDR3 reads TGTGCCAGCAGCCCCCTGGAATTGCAGGGCCTGCAGAAACTGTTTTTT. Filled out from reference TRBV14 and TRBJ1-4, the complete variable domain reads EAGVTQFPSHSVIEKGQTVTLRCDPISGHDNLYWYRRVMGKEIKFLLHFVKESKQDESGMPNNRFLAERTGGTYSTLKVQPAELEDSGVYFCASSPLELQGLQKLFFGSGTQLSVL.

This clonotype was seen repeatedly, ten times or more. The chain combines TRBV20-1 with TRBJ1-6, with 8 bases identical to TRBD1. The CDR3 has 13 amino acids. Germline CDR1 is DFQATT and CDR2 is SNEGSKA (reference sequence). Losses at the gene ends were 6 bases for V and 7 bases for J; bases not matched to a gene: 5. The CDR3 here is CSARTGRNSPLHF. The DNA for the CDR3 is TGCAGTGCGAGGACAGGGAGGAATTCACCCCTCCACTTT.

This clonotype has a count of ten or more. This chain uses TRBV20-1 with TRBJ2-7, with TRBD2 identical over 8 bases. Trimming cost V 5 bases and J 2 bases; bases outside gene matches: 2. The CDR3 has 12 residues. Germline V lookup: CDR1 DFQATT, CDR2 SNEGSKA (reference sequence). The CDR3 nucleotides are TGCAGTGCTCCGGGACTAGCCTACGAGCAGTACTTC. Translating it yields CSAPGLAYEQYF.

This clonotype was detected many times. The chain combines TRBV6-6 with TRBJ1-2; D unresolved. Trimming cost V 5 bases and J 4 bases, with 8 bases left between them. The CDR3 consists of 12 residues. Germline CDR1 and CDR2: MNHNY and SVGAGI (reference sequence). The CDR3, as DNA: TGTGCCAGCAGTCAAGGGATCTATGGCTACACCTTC. Translating it yields CASSQGIYGYTF.

The V call is TRBV29-1, the J call TRBJ2-5; 8 nucleotides match TRBD2. CDR3 size: 14 residues. CDR1 is SQVTM and CDR2 is ANQGSEA in the germline V gene. After removal of 5 bases from V and 4 bases from J, the junction contained 9 bases not matched to a gene. CDR3 DNA sequence: TGCAGCGTTTTTTTAGCGGGATTAGGAGAGACCCAGTACTTC. Translating gives CSVFLAGLGETQYF.

The V and J genes are TRBV30 and TRBJ2-7; TRBD1 might be the D (6 bases). CDR3 size: 12 residues. V shed 8 bases and J shed 5 bases, with 16 bases lying between them. In germline, CDR1 is GTSNPN, CDR2 SVGIG (reference sequence). The CDR3: CAGRYRVNEQYF. Written as DNA, the CDR3 is TGTGCCGGACGATACAGGGTTAACGAGCAGTACTTC.

This clonotype was observed a few times. The genes are TRBV20-1 and TRBJ1-5; 12 bases agree with TRBD1. From germline, CDR1 is DFQATT and CDR2 SNEGSKA (reference sequence). Trimming took 6 bases from V and 8 from J; bases not matched to a gene: 11. The CDR3 length is 15 residues. The CDR3 protein is CSATLGTGGGEPQHF. DNA for the CDR3: TGCAGTGCCACTCTGGGGACAGGGGGCGGAGAGCCCCAGCATTTT.